The rows below give T cell receptor beta chains drawn from one sample of a study of T cells in tuberculosis. Some clones are missing from TCRdb's copy, which holds only in-frame ones; the method was immunoSEQ multiplex PCR. This sample has some 41,000 clones; 90% to 95% occur once, and the top ten carry over 10%. The specimen sequenced was PBMCs. The receptors stem from a donor aged 5 to 30 with latent tuberculosis or without tuberculosis infection. Some clones in this sample may be carry-over from other donors' samples. CDR3s include the opening cysteine and the closing phenylalanine or tryptophan. Each record gives: CDR3 DNA, CDR3 protein, V gene, D gene, J gene, clone size. A D gene is named only where the DNA matches it firmly. The size field is filled for only some rows; it gives once, few, many or a size class.

DNA: TGTGCCAGCAGCCCTTATTCGACAGGGGCTGGCTACACCTTC; CDR3: CASSPYSTGAGYTF; V: TRBV5-6; D: TRBD1; J: TRBJ1-2; size: -
DNA: TGTGCCTGGAGACCGCCCGGAGCGTCAGGAAACACCATATATTTT; CDR3: CAWRPPGASGNTIYF; V: TRBV30; D: -; J: TRBJ1-3; size: -
DNA: TGTGCCAGCAGTTACTCCGGGGGGGCGGACTATGGCTACACCTTC; CDR3: CASSYSGGADYGYTF; V: TRBV6-5; D: -; J: TRBJ1-2; size: -
DNA: TGTGCCAGCAGCCCCGCCCGGGGCGGGGACTACAATGAGCAGTTCTTC; CDR3: CASSPARGGDYNEQFF; V: TRBV13; D: -; J: TRBJ2-1; size: -
DNA: TGTGCCAGCAGCCCTTCGTATAATTCACCCCTCCACTTT; CDR3: CASSPSYNSPLHF; V: TRBV6-5; D: -; J: TRBJ1-6; size: -
DNA: TGTGCCAGCAGGGGGGGGTTGGGAGGCTACACCTTC; CDR3: CASRGGLGGYTF; V: TRBV27; D: -; J: TRBJ1-2; size: -
DNA: TGTGCCAGCAGTTTATCGGGCTACTCTGGAAACACCATATATTTT; CDR3: CASSLSGYSGNTIYF; V: TRBV27; D: -; J: TRBJ1-3; size: -
DNA: TGTGCCAGCTCACCAAAGCGGGGGACCGGGGAGCTGTTTTTT; CDR3: CASSPKRGTGELFF; V: TRBV18; D: TRBD2; J: TRBJ2-2; size: -
DNA: TGTGCCAGCAGTGAACGGGGGTACACTGAAGCTTTCTTT; CDR3: CASSERGYTEAFF; V: TRBV6-1; D: -; J: TRBJ1-1; size: -
DNA: TGTGCCAGTCGGACCGGGATTCTGGCTGGCTACACCTTC; CDR3: CASRTGILAGYTF; V: TRBV19; D: -; J: TRBJ1-2; size: -
DNA: TGTGCCAGCAGCTTAGGGCCTCGTCCCCAAGAGACCCAGTACTTC; CDR3: CASSLGPRPQETQYF; V: TRBV11-2; D: -; J: TRBJ2-5; size: -
DNA: TGCAGCGTTTCTTTCCCCGGAAACACCATATATTTT; CDR3: CSVSFPGNTIYF; V: TRBV29-1; D: -; J: TRBJ1-3; size: once
DNA: TGTGCCAGCAGCTTGGTGACAGGGAGTAATTCACCCCTCCACTTT; CDR3: CASSLVTGSNSPLHF; V: TRBV5-6; D: TRBD1; J: TRBJ1-6; size: -
DNA: TGTGCCAGCAGCGCAACTGAGTCAGGGGGCACTGAAGCTTTCTTT; CDR3: CASSATESGGTEAFF; V: TRBV9; D: TRBD1; J: TRBJ1-1; size: -
DNA: TGTGCCTGGAGTGTACAGGGTGGAAACACCATATATTTT; CDR3: CAWSVQGGNTIYF; V: TRBV30; D: -; J: TRBJ1-3; size: -
DNA: TGTGCCATCGACAGGGGGCTGGGGACTGAAGCTTTCTTT; CDR3: CAIDRGLGTEAFF; V: TRBV6-1; D: TRBD1; J: TRBJ1-1; size: -